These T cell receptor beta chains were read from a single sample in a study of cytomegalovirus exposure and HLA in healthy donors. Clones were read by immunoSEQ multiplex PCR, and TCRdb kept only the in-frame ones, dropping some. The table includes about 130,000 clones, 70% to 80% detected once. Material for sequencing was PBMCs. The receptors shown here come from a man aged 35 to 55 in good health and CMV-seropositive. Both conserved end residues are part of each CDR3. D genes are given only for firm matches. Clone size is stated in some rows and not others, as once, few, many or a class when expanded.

cdr3_aa: CASSYFTGTGNTIYF; cdr3_nt: TGTGCCAGCAGTTACTTTACAGGGACTGGAAACACCATATATTTT; clone_size: -; j_call: TRBJ1-3; d_call: -; v_call: TRBV6-6
cdr3_aa: CASSETRGTEAFF; cdr3_nt: TGTGCCAGCAGTGAGACCAGGGGCACTGAAGCTTTCTTT; clone_size: -; j_call: TRBJ1-1; d_call: -; v_call: TRBV2
cdr3_aa: CASSLSKTANTEAFF; cdr3_nt: TGTGCCAGCAGCCTATCAAAGACAGCGAACACTGAAGCTTTCTTT; clone_size: -; j_call: TRBJ1-1; d_call: -; v_call: TRBV7-2
cdr3_aa: CASREDGTWGGDYTF; cdr3_nt: TGTGCCAGCAGGGAGGACGGGACCTGGGGGGGGGACTACACCTTC; clone_size: -; j_call: TRBJ1-2; d_call: -; v_call: TRBV27
cdr3_aa: CASRHQREPKNIQYF; cdr3_nt: TGTGCCAGCAGGCATCAGCGGGAGCCGAAAAACATTCAGTACTTC; clone_size: -; j_call: TRBJ2-4; d_call: TRBD2; v_call: TRBV6-1
cdr3_aa: CASSLVDRSNYGYTF; cdr3_nt: TGTGCCAGCAGCTTGGTAGACAGGTCTAACTATGGCTACACCTTC; clone_size: -; j_call: TRBJ1-2; d_call: -; v_call: TRBV5-6
cdr3_aa: CASRGRDNTDTQYF; cdr3_nt: TGCGCCAGCAGAGGGCGGGATAACACAGATACGCAGTATTTT; clone_size: -; j_call: TRBJ2-3; d_call: -; v_call: TRBV5-1
cdr3_aa: CASSVGTGPSYEQYF; cdr3_nt: TGTGCCAGCAGCGTAGGAACAGGGCCGTCCTACGAGCAGTACTTC; clone_size: -; j_call: TRBJ2-7; d_call: -; v_call: TRBV9
cdr3_aa: CATSRQVPNEKLFF; cdr3_nt: TGTGCCACCAGCAGGCAGGTCCCTAATGAAAAACTGTTTTTT; clone_size: -; j_call: TRBJ1-4; d_call: -; v_call: TRBV15
cdr3_aa: CASSLASSDQFF; cdr3_nt: TGCGCCAGCAGCTTGGCGTCTAGCGACCAGTTCTTC; clone_size: -; j_call: TRBJ2-1; d_call: -; v_call: TRBV5-1
cdr3_aa: CASSDSRNYGYTF; cdr3_nt: TGTGCCAGCAGTGACTCGAGGAACTATGGCTACACCTTC; clone_size: -; j_call: TRBJ1-2; d_call: -; v_call: TRBV6-4
cdr3_aa: CASSSSSGIDYEQYF; cdr3_nt: TGCGCCAGCAGCTCAAGTAGCGGGATTGACTACGAGCAGTACTTC; clone_size: -; j_call: TRBJ2-7; d_call: TRBD2; v_call: TRBV5-1
cdr3_aa: CASSSGTGYAGELFF; cdr3_nt: TGTGCCAGCAGTTCCGGGACAGGGTATGCCGGGGAGCTGTTTTTT; clone_size: -; j_call: TRBJ2-2; d_call: TRBD1; v_call: TRBV6-5
cdr3_aa: CASRPLADTDTQYF; cdr3_nt: TGTGCCAGCAGACCCTTGGCAGACACAGATACGCAGTATTTT; clone_size: once; j_call: TRBJ2-3; d_call: -; v_call: TRBV27
cdr3_aa: CASSETQGAPDTQYF; cdr3_nt: TGTGCCAGCAGTGAAACTCAGGGGGCCCCAGATACGCAGTATTTT; clone_size: -; j_call: TRBJ2-3; d_call: TRBD1; v_call: TRBV6-1
cdr3_aa: CASLLGYQDTQYF; cdr3_nt: TGCGCCAGTTTACTAGGATACCAAGATACGCAGTATTTT; clone_size: -; j_call: TRBJ2-3; d_call: -; v_call: TRBV5-1
cdr3_aa: CAWSVRGDGSPLHF; cdr3_nt: TGTGCCTGGAGTGTACGGGGTGATGGATCACCCCTCCACTTT; clone_size: -; j_call: TRBJ1-6; d_call: -; v_call: TRBV30
cdr3_aa: CASSLVPNTGDEQFF; cdr3_nt: TGTGCCAGCAGCTTAGTTCCGAATACCGGAGATGAGCAGTTCTTC; clone_size: -; j_call: TRBJ2-1; d_call: -; v_call: TRBV7-2
cdr3_aa: CASSSWDSYGYTF; cdr3_nt: TGTGCCAGCAGCTCTTGGGACAGCTATGGCTACACCTTC; clone_size: -; j_call: TRBJ1-2; d_call: TRBD1; v_call: TRBV5-5
cdr3_aa: CASSQESGPRLSF; cdr3_nt: TGCGCCAGCAGCCAAGAAAGTGGTCCCAGGTTGTCCTTC; clone_size: few; j_call: TRBJ2-7; d_call: -; v_call: TRBV4-3
cdr3_aa: CASGRETSGRIAYEQYF; cdr3_nt: TGTGCTAGTGGGAGGGAGACTAGCGGGAGGATAGCCTACGAGCAGTACTTC; clone_size: -; j_call: TRBJ2-7; d_call: TRBD2; v_call: TRBV12-5
cdr3_aa: CASSVDGGYNYGYTF; cdr3_nt: TGTGCCAGCAGCGTAGATGGGGGCTATAACTATGGCTACACCTTC; clone_size: -; j_call: TRBJ1-2; d_call: -; v_call: TRBV9
cdr3_aa: CASSIGGEAFF; cdr3_nt: TGTGCCAGTAGTATCGGGGGGGAAGCTTTCTTT; clone_size: -; j_call: TRBJ1-1; d_call: -; v_call: TRBV19
cdr3_aa: CASSVGAGVGDTQYF; cdr3_nt: TGTGCCAGCAGTGTAGGGGCCGGCGTTGGAGATACGCAGTATTTT; clone_size: -; j_call: TRBJ2-3; d_call: -; v_call: TRBV6-4
cdr3_aa: CTSSRGGGPTYNEQFF; cdr3_nt: TGCACCAGCAGCCGAGGCGGGGGGCCCACCTACAATGAGCAGTTCTTC; clone_size: -; j_call: TRBJ2-1; d_call: -; v_call: TRBV1
cdr3_aa: CASSSGLRNEQFF; cdr3_nt: TGTGCCAGCAGCTCAGGACTCCGCAATGAGCAGTTCTTC; clone_size: -; j_call: TRBJ2-1; d_call: -; v_call: TRBV5-4
cdr3_aa: CASSLAPTGSYGYTF; cdr3_nt: TGTGCCAGCAGCTTAGCACCAACTGGGAGCTATGGCTACACCTTC; clone_size: -; j_call: TRBJ1-2; d_call: -; v_call: TRBV7-2
cdr3_aa: CASSPGYGYTF; cdr3_nt: TGTGCCAGCAGCCCAGGATATGGCTACACCTTC; clone_size: -; j_call: TRBJ1-2; d_call: -; v_call: TRBV7-9